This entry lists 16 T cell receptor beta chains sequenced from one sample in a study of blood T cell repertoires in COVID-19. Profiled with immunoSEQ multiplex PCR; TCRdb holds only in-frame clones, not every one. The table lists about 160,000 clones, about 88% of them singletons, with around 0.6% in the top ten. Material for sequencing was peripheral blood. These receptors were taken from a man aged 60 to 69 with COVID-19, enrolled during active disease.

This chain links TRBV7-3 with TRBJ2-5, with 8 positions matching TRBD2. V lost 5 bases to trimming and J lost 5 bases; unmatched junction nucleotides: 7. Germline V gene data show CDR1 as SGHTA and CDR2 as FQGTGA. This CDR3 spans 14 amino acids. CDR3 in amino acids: CASSPHPSGETQYF. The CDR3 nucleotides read TGTGCCAGCAGCCCCCATCCTAGCGGGGAGACCCAGTACTTC.

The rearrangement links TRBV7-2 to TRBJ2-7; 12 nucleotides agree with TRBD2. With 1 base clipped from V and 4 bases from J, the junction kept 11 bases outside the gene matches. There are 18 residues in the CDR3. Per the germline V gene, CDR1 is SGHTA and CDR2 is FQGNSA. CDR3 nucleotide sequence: TGTGCCAGCAGCTTAGATTCTAGCGGGGGGGCCAGTATGTACGAGCAGTACTTC. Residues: CASSLDSSGGASMYEQYF.

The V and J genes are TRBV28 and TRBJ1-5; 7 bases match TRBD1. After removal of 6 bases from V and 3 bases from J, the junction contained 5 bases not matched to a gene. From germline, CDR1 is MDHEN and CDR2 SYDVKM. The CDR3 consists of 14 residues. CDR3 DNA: TGTGCCAGCAGAGCCGGGACAGCCAATCAGCCCCAGCATTTT. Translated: CASRAGTANQPQHF. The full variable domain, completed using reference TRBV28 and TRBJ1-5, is DVKVTQSSRYLVKRTGEKVFLECVQDMDHENMFWYRQDPGLGLRLIYFSYDVKMKEKGDIPEGYSVSREKKERFSLILESASTNQTSMYLCASRAGTANQPQHFGDGTRLSIL.

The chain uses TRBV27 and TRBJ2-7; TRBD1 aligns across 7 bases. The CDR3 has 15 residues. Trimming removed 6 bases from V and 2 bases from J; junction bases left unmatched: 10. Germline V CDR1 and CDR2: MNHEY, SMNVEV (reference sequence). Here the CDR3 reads CASSHRDSLTYEQYF. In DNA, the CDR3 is TGTGCCAGCAGCCACCGGGACAGCTTAACCTACGAGCAGTACTTC.

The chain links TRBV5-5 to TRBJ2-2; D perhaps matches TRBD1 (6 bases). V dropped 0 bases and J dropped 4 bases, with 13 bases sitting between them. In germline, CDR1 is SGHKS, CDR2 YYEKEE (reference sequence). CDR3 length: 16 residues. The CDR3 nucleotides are TGTGCCAGCAGCTTGGCCCTTATGGGGGCCACCGGGGAGCTGTTTTTT. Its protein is CASSLALMGATGELFF.

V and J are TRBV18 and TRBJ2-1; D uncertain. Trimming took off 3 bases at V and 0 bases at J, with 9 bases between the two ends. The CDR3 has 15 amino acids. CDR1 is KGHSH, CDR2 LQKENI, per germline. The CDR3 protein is CASSPAVSSYNEQFF. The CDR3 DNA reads TGTGCCAGCTCACCGGCGGTGAGCTCCTACAATGAGCAGTTCTTC.

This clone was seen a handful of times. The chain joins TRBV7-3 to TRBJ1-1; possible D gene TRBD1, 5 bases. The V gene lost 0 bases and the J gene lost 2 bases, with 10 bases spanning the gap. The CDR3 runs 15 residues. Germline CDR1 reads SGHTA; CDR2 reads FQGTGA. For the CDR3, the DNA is TGTGCCAGCAGCTTAACGAGCGGGGGAAACACTGAAGCTTTCTTT. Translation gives CASSLTSGGNTEAFF.

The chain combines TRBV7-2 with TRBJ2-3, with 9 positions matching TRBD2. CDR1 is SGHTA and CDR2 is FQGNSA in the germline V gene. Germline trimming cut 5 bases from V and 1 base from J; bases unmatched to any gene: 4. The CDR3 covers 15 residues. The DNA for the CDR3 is TGTGCCAGCAGCCATAAGCGGGGGGGCACAGATACGCAGTATTTT. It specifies CASSHKRGGTDTQYF.

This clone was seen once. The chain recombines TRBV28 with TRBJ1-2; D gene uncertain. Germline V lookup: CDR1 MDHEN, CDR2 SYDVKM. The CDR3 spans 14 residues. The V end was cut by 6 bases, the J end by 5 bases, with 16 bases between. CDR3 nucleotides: TGTGCCAGCAGCCAGGCCTTGGCCAGTTATGGCTACACCTTC. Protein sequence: CASSQALASYGYTF.

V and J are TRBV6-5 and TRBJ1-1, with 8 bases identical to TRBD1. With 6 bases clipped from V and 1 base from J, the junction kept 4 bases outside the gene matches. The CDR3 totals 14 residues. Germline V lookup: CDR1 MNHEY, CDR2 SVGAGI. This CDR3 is CASRNDRGNTEAFF. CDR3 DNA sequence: TGTGCCAGCAGGAACGACAGGGGGAACACTGAAGCTTTCTTT.

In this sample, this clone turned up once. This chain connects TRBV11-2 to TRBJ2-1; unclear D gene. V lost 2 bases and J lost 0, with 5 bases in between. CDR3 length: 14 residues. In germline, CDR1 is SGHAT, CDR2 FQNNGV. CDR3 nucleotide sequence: TGTGCCAGCAGCTTATCCAGCTCCTACAATGAGCAGTTCTTC. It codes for CASSLSSSYNEQFF.

The CDR3 loop is CASSLAVETQYF. The CDR3 bases are TGTGCCAGCAGTTTAGCAGTAGAGACCCAGTACTTC. The V and J genes are TRBV28 and TRBJ2-5; no reliable D call. The CDR3 contains 12 residues. The germline V gene encodes CDR1 MDHEN and CDR2 SYDVKM. V was pared by 2 bases and J by 4 bases, with 5 bases between. The variable domain in full, with the rest retrieved from reference TRBV28 and TRBJ2-5, is DVKVTQSSRYLVKRTGEKVFLECVQDMDHENMFWYRQDPGLGLRLIYFSYDVKMKEKGDIPEGYSVSREKKERFSLILESASTNQTSMYLCASSLAVETQYFGPGTRLLVL.

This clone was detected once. CDR3 residues: CASRDTGGNTQYF. In nucleotides, the CDR3 is TGTGCCAGCAGAGACACAGGGGGCAACACGCAGTATTTT. The rearrangement links TRBV6-5 to TRBJ2-3; 9 bases agree with TRBD1. Losses at the gene ends were 6 bases for V and 9 bases for J; bases not matched to a gene: 7. This CDR3 is built from 13 residues. Germline V lookup: CDR1 MNHEY, CDR2 SVGAGI.

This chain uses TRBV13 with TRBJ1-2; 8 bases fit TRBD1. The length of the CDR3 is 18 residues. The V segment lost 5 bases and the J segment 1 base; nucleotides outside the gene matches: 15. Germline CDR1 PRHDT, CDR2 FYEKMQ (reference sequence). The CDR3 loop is CASSRLDRQGAGNYGYTF. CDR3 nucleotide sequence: TGTGCCAGCAGCAGATTAGATAGGCAGGGGGCAGGTAACTATGGCTACACCTTC.

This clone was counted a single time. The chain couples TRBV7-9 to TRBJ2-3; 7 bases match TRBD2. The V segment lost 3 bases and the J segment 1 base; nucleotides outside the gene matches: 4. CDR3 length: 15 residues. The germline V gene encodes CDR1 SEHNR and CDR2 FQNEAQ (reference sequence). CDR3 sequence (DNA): TGTGCCAGCAGCTTTGGGGGGGGTGGCACAGATACGCAGTATTTT. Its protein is CASSFGGGGTDTQYF.

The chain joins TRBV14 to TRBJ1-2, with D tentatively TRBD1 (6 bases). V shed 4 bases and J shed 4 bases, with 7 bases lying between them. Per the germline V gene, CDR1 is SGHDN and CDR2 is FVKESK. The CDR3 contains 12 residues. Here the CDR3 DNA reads TGTGCCAGCAGCCCGGACAGCTATGGCTACACCTTC. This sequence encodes CASSPDSYGYTF.